Listed below are T cell receptor beta chains from one sample, sequenced in a study of shared clonotypes between healthy human individuals. Sequencing was performed with immunoSEQ multiplex PCR; in TCRdb, only in-frame clones are kept and a portion is missing. The sample has approximately 1.1 million clones; 75% to 80% are singletons. The sample was memory CD4+ T cells from PBMCs. Receptors were obtained from a man aged 18 to 35 in good health. Some clones in this sample may be carry-over from other donors' samples. CDR3s leave out the opening cysteine and the closing phenylalanine or tryptophan. A row's size may be missing; if present it is once, few, many or a size class.

j_call: TRBJ1-1
v_call: TRBV7-2
clone_size: NA
cdr3_aa: ASSPPTRDREAF

j_call: TRBJ2-6
v_call: TRBV5-8
clone_size: NA
cdr3_aa: ASSVRFSGANVLT

j_call: TRBJ2-3
v_call: TRBV4-3
clone_size: NA
cdr3_aa: ASSQGLAGADTQY

j_call: TRBJ1-2
v_call: TRBV29-1
clone_size: NA
cdr3_aa: SVEGRGLSYGYT

j_call: TRBJ2-3
v_call: TRBV4-2
clone_size: NA
cdr3_aa: ASSQEIGPGATDTQY

j_call: TRBJ2-6
v_call: TRBV5-8
clone_size: NA
cdr3_aa: ASSLEGVIAGANVLT

j_call: TRBJ2-1
v_call: TRBV28
clone_size: once
cdr3_aa: ASSFILGRARGIGNEQF

j_call: TRBJ2-7
v_call: TRBV5-6
clone_size: NA
cdr3_aa: ASSLGPPGSDYEQY

j_call: TRBJ2-5
v_call: TRBV28
clone_size: NA
cdr3_aa: ASTSYQETQY

j_call: TRBJ2-5
v_call: TRBV19
clone_size: NA
cdr3_aa: ASSFVTGKVGETQY

j_call: TRBJ1-1
v_call: TRBV7-8
clone_size: NA
cdr3_aa: ASIRSGTATEAF

j_call: TRBJ1-1
v_call: TRBV5-1
clone_size: NA
cdr3_aa: VARFGTEAF

j_call: TRBJ2-7
v_call: TRBV28
clone_size: NA
cdr3_aa: ASSPPAVGGEQY

j_call: TRBJ2-5
v_call: TRBV28
clone_size: NA
cdr3_aa: ASRSGHGQGWGTQY

j_call: TRBJ2-7
v_call: TRBV5-1
clone_size: NA
cdr3_aa: ASSFGGGSYEQY

j_call: TRBJ1-1
v_call: TRBV28
clone_size: NA
cdr3_aa: ASSADRRAVLTEAF

j_call: TRBJ2-3
v_call: TRBV5-1
clone_size: NA
cdr3_aa: ASSLAPTDTQY

j_call: TRBJ2-5
v_call: TRBV12-5
clone_size: NA
cdr3_aa: ASGTGVPETQY

j_call: TRBJ2-3
v_call: TRBV9
clone_size: NA
cdr3_aa: ASSVLGSDTQY

j_call: TRBJ1-1
v_call: TRBV19
clone_size: NA
cdr3_aa: ASSIGPNTEAF

j_call: TRBJ1-2
v_call: TRBV6-6
clone_size: NA
cdr3_aa: ASSPQGAWGYT

j_call: TRBJ1-1
v_call: TRBV7-2
clone_size: few
cdr3_aa: ASSLGPANTEAF

j_call: TRBJ1-1
v_call: TRBV4-2
clone_size: NA
cdr3_aa: ASSPTSRGGTEAF

j_call: TRBJ2-7
v_call: TRBV25-1
clone_size: NA
cdr3_aa: ASSDLGAYEQY

j_call: TRBJ2-7
v_call: TRBV28
clone_size: once
cdr3_aa: ASSQHRQGKIGEQY

j_call: TRBJ2-7
v_call: TRBV4-1
clone_size: NA
cdr3_aa: ASSQAGGLSYEQY

j_call: TRBJ2-7
v_call: TRBV21-1
clone_size: once
cdr3_aa: ASSKEGDRGKFPYEQY

j_call: TRBJ2-7
v_call: TRBV28
clone_size: NA
cdr3_aa: ASSTSRRLNEQY

j_call: TRBJ2-2
v_call: TRBV7-8
clone_size: NA
cdr3_aa: ASSRRGFAGLDTGELF

j_call: TRBJ2-5
v_call: TRBV10-3
clone_size: NA
cdr3_aa: AAAQGLAGGRETQY

j_call: TRBJ1-1
v_call: TRBV28
clone_size: NA
cdr3_aa: ATTVVLNTEAF